A selection of T cell receptor beta chains follows, all from one sample in a study of Tregs in tolerant kidney transplant recipients. Profiled with immunoSEQ multiplex PCR; TCRdb holds only in-frame clones, not every one. The repertoire has 35,000 to 50,000 clones, 95% to 96% of them found once; the top ten carry about 0.36%. Their antigen targets remain unknown. Material: Tregs from blood cultured with allogeneic cells. These receptors were taken from a human donor in good health. The CDR3 runs from the conserved cysteine through the conserved F or W. D genes are given only for firm matches. Part of the rows lack a size; the others show once, few, many or a class for expanded clones.

D | J | size | V | CDR3 | DNA
NA | TRBJ1-2 | NA | TRBV28 | CASSLAGYGYTF | TGTGCCAGCAGTTTAGCCGGGTATGGCTACACCTTC
NA | TRBJ1-2 | NA | TRBV2 | CASNPGYDYGYTF | TGTGCCAGCAACCCAGGGTACGACTATGGCTACACCTTC
NA | TRBJ1-2 | NA | TRBV5-6 | CASSRDRPLSYGYTF | TGTGCCAGCAGCCGAGACAGGCCCCTGAGCTATGGCTACACCTTC
NA | TRBJ2-5 | NA | TRBV7-8 | CASALETQYF | TGTGCCAGCGCACTAGAGACCCAGTACTTC
TRBD1 | TRBJ1-1 | once | TRBV19 | CASRDRGREAFF | TGTGCCAGTAGAGACAGGGGCCGTGAAGCTTTCTTT
NA | TRBJ2-3 | NA | TRBV7-9 | CASSLGTVGRDTQYF | TGTGCCAGCAGCTTAGGGACAGTGGGACGAGATACGCAGTATTTT
TRBD1 | TRBJ1-4 | NA | TRBV10-3 | CAISESFRTGNEKLFF | TGTGCCATCAGTGAGTCTTTTAGGACAGGGAATGAAAAACTGTTTTTT
NA | TRBJ1-2 | NA | TRBV30 | CAWSVQGVRTF | TGTGCCTGGAGTGTACAGGGCGTTAGGACCTTC
NA | TRBJ1-4 | NA | TRBV27 | CASARRATNEKLFF | TGTGCCAGTGCCCGGCGGGCAACTAATGAAAAACTGTTTTTT
TRBD2 | TRBJ2-5 | NA | TRBV10-3 | CAIAPRGGETQYF | TGTGCCATCGCGCCTCGGGGGGGAGAGACCCAGTACTTC
TRBD2 | TRBJ2-7 | NA | TRBV7-2 | CASSFRAGVVYEQYF | TGTGCCAGCAGCTTTAGAGCGGGAGTCGTTTACGAGCAGTACTTC
NA | TRBJ1-1 | NA | TRBV9 | CASSVYAGLNTEAFF | TGTGCCAGCAGCGTATACGCGGGCTTGAACACTGAAGCTTTCTTT
NA | TRBJ1-4 | NA | TRBV10-1 | CASSKGQFNEKLFF | TGCGCCAGCAGTAAAGGGCAGTTTAATGAAAAACTGTTTTTT
NA | TRBJ2-1 | NA | TRBV30 | CAWNRGFYNEQFF | TGTGCCTGGAATAGGGGATTCTACAATGAGCAGTTCTTC
TRBD2 | TRBJ2-3 | NA | TRBV7-9 | CASGLAGGPNTQYF | TGTGCCAGCGGACTAGCGGGAGGGCCGAATACGCAGTATTTT
TRBD2 | TRBJ2-2 | NA | TRBV5-1 | CASSSGGGTGELFF | TGCGCCAGCAGCTCGGGCGGGGGCACCGGGGAGCTGTTTTTT
TRBD1 | TRBJ2-2 | NA | TRBV27 | CASRGQGTGELFF | TGTGCCAGCAGGGGACAGGGGACCGGGGAGCTGTTTTTT
TRBD2 | TRBJ2-7 | NA | TRBV2 | CASSEAGIAGGYEQYF | TGTGCCAGCAGTGAAGCGGGAATAGCGGGGGGCTACGAGCAGTACTTC
NA | TRBJ2-7 | NA | TRBV10-2 | CASLGHYEQYF | TGCGCCAGCCTGGGCCACTACGAGCAGTACTTC
TRBD1 | TRBJ1-2 | NA | TRBV5-6 | CASSHRDRWTYGYTF | TGTGCCAGCAGTCACCGGGACAGGTGGACCTATGGCTACACCTTC
TRBD1 | TRBJ2-1 | NA | TRBV6-6 | CASSLQGGASSEQFF | TGTGCCAGCAGTTTACAAGGGGGCGCTTCGTCTGAGCAGTTCTTC
NA | TRBJ2-7 | once | TRBV5-1 | CASSGATGVYEQYF | TGCGCCAGCAGCGGGGCGACCGGAGTCTACGAGCAGTACTTC
NA | TRBJ1-2 | once | TRBV7-9 | CASSLAGHSYYGYTF | TGTGCCAGCAGCTTAGCGGGACACAGCTATTATGGCTACACCTTC